This TCR beta chain came from a study of T cell repertoires in cytomegalovirus infection. Trimming left V 7 bases short and J 4 bases short, with 17 bases between. The CDR3 is 15 amino acids. MiXCR was run by TCRdb on the reads, yielding one entry per CDR3 protein. The sample gives around 450,000 distinct CDR3 sequences, roughly a third of which show up once; approximately 13% is in the top ten. This receptor was obtained from a human donor in good health (CMV status not recorded). Some clones in this sample may be carry-over from other donors' samples. Source material: PBMCs. The chain combines TRBV12-3 or TRBV12-4 with TRBJ1-3; TRBD1 is a possible D gene (6 bases). The CDR3 loop reads CASTQQRGAGNTIYF. CDR3 nucleotide sequence: TGTGCCAGCACCCAACAAAGGGGGGCGGGAAACACCATATATTTT.